This T cell receptor beta chain was documented in a study of blood T cell repertoires in COVID-19. Per the study methods: Reference gene primers were amplified, and this amplification served to estimate nucleated cell counts. The protocol was immunoSEQ multiplex PCR, while the TCRdb copy is restricted to in-frame clones and leaves out a portion. V, J and clone size are taken as reported in that table, and D and trimming were inferred from the DNA itself. The sample has about 140,000 clones; 70% to 90% are singletons. Germline V CDR1 and CDR2: SGHVS, FQNEAQ. The CDR3 has 15 amino acids. The germline V and J ends were trimmed by 5 bases and 8 bases, with 21 bases remaining between them.

The receptor was isolated from a woman aged 60-75 years with acute or convalescent COVID-19. The chain couples TRBV7-8 to TRBJ1-2; unclear D gene. The sequencing sample was made of peripheral blood. This chain's CDR3 is CASSAPGSRAVGYTF. The CDR3 region has the DNA TGTGCCAGCAGCGCACCGGGGAGTCGTGCAGTCGGCTACACCTTC.